This TCR beta chain appears in the sequencing data of a study of blood T cell repertoires in COVID-19. Turning to the study itself: Whether acute or convalescent, the COVID-19 samples came from the United States, Italy and Spain.

The V and J ends lost 3 bases and 3 bases respectively, with 12 bases between them. The CDR3 sequence is 15 residues long. Looked up from germline, CDR1 is WNHNN and CDR2 is SYGVQD (reference sequence). Assay used: immunoSEQ multiplex PCR; TCRdb lists only in-frame clones, some missing. The table includes approximately 250,000 clones, around 90% detected once. Specimen: peripheral blood. This TCR was sampled from a man aged 25-45 years with COVID-19, enrolled during active disease. The V and J genes are TRBV10-1 and TRBJ2-1, with D possibly TRBD1 on 5 matching bases. This chain's CDR3 is CASSESGASYNEQFF. CDR3 nucleotide sequence: TGCGCCAGCAGTGAATCTGGGGCCAGCTACAATGAGCAGTTCTTC.